This T cell receptor (beta chain) stems from a study of blood T cells in healthy people across ages. A sample-barcoded 5' primer and a J-beta primer mix were used in a second PCR of about 7 to 12 cycles. One entry per CDR3 protein, called by TCRdb with MiXCR from the 5' RACE reads. Here the sample spans about 730,000 distinct CDR3 sequences, roughly 47% being singletons. The table lists this clonotype with a few counts. Trimming pared 3 bases from V and 7 bases from J, leaving 9 bases between. Germline V gene lookup returns CDR1 DFQATT and CDR2 SNEGSKA (reference sequence). CDR3 length equals 11 residues.

The V call is TRBV20-1, the J call TRBJ1-1, with D possibly TRBD1 on 5 matching bases. Specimen: blood. The sequence was obtained from a woman aged 60-70 years in good health. The DNA of the CDR3 is TGCAGTGCTAGGGGCCAGGGTGAAGCTTTCTTT. Protein: CSARGQGEAFF.